This T cell receptor (beta chain) was sequenced during a study of blood T cell repertoires in COVID-19. About the study: COVID-19 samples collected from the United States, Italy and Spain covered acute and convalescent phases. PBMCs, B-cell-depleted T cells, or T cells were the source of the cDNA or gDNA that made up the material.

This CDR3 has 14 residues. V lost 6 bases, J lost 3 bases, and 9 bases lay in between. CDR1 is LNHDA and CDR2 is SQIVND in the germline V gene (reference sequence). Authors' methods: Estimation of nucleated cell counts was performed using reference gene primer amplification. Profiling relied on immunoSEQ multiplex PCR, and the TCRdb table lists in-frame clones only, not all of them. Clone size and the V and J calls come from that table; the DNA yielded D and trimming. The sample carries about 260,000 clones, 80% to 90% recorded once. The chain employs TRBV19 and TRBJ1-6; D is ambiguous. The sample consisted of peripheral blood. The origin of this receptor is a woman aged 40 to 50 who had recovered from COVID-19. The CDR3 sequence: CASRYSYYNSPLHF. The CDR3, as DNA: TGTGCCAGTAGGTACAGCTACTATAATTCACCCCTCCACTTT.